This T cell receptor (beta chain) was sequenced during a study of blood T cell repertoires in COVID-19. Study as a whole: The United States, Italy and Spain were the sources of the acute and convalescent COVID-19 samples.

The table came from immunoSEQ multiplex PCR; TCRdb's copy has only in-frame clones and leaves some out. The table includes roughly 230,000 clones, nearly 90% detected once. This CDR3 is 13 amino acids long. V was trimmed by 3 bases and J by 6 bases, leaving 11 bases between them. This receptor was identified in a middle-aged woman who had recovered from COVID-19. Material: peripheral blood. The chain has TRBV12-3 or TRBV12-4 and TRBJ1-1, with a weak D call TRBD1 (6 bases). CDR3 loop: CASSLRGTAEAFF. In nucleotides, the CDR3 is TGTGCCAGCAGTTTGAGGGGGACGGCTGAAGCTTTCTTT.